A selection of T cell receptor beta chains follows, all from one sample in a study of blood T cell repertoires in COVID-19. Using immunoSEQ multiplex PCR, the repertoire was profiled, and TCRdb retains in-frame clones only, with some absent. The sample contains about 76,000 clones, approximately 88% of which appear only once. Sequencing used peripheral blood. The origin of the receptors is a young man with acute or convalescent COVID-19. CDR3s include the opening cysteine and the closing phenylalanine or tryptophan. A D gene is named only where the DNA matches it firmly. Expanded clones get a size class; other rows say once, few or many, or leave the size out.

DNA	CDR3	D	J	V	size
TGTGCCAGCAGTTATTCTCGGACAGGGGACTATGGCTACACCTTC	CASSYSRTGDYGYTF	TRBD1	TRBJ1-2	TRBV6-5	NA
TGTGCCAGCAGCCCCGCAGCAGATACGCAGTATTTT	CASSPAADTQYF	NA	TRBJ2-3	TRBV11-2	NA
TGTGCCAGCAGCCAGTCGGGAGGGTCCTACGAGCAGTACTTC	CASSQSGGSYEQYF	TRBD2	TRBJ2-7	TRBV14	NA
TGCGCCAGCAGCCAACTTAGGTCGGAGTCAAAAGCTTTCTTT	CASSQLRSESKAFF	NA	TRBJ1-1	TRBV4-1	NA
TGTGCCAGCAGTTCCAGAGGGAGCGCCACAGATACGCAGTATTTT	CASSSRGSATDTQYF	NA	TRBJ2-3	TRBV7-2	NA
TGCGCCAGCAGCTTGGCCCTCCAGGGTTATTCACCCCTCCACTTT	CASSLALQGYSPLHF	NA	TRBJ1-6	TRBV5-1	NA
TGTGCCAGCCGTCTGCGGGCCGAGCAGTACTTC	CASRLRAEQYF	NA	TRBJ2-7	TRBV28	NA
TGTGCCACCGGGACAGAGGGGGGTGGCTACACCTTC	CATGTEGGGYTF	TRBD1	TRBJ1-2	TRBV6-5	few
TGTGCCAGCAGTTCACAGGGGTTGGATGAGCAGTTCTTC	CASSSQGLDEQFF	TRBD1	TRBJ2-1	TRBV2	NA
TGTGCCAGCAGCTTTTCCCGGGAGGCGACCTACGAGCAGTACTTC	CASSFSREATYEQYF	TRBD2	TRBJ2-7	TRBV11-2	once
TGTGCCAGCAGCTTAGCTAGCGGGAGGAGGGATACGCAGTATTTT	CASSLASGRRDTQYF	TRBD2	TRBJ2-3	TRBV7-3	NA
TGTGCCAGCACAGCCGAAACAGGGGGCAATCAGCCCCAGCATTTT	CASTAETGGNQPQHF	TRBD1	TRBJ1-5	TRBV2	few
TGTGCCAGCAAGAACAGTCTCCCCGAGCAGTACTTC	CASKNSLPEQYF	NA	TRBJ2-7	TRBV28	NA
TGTGCCAGCAGTGACGGATCGGGAGGGCCCAATGAGCAGTTCTTC	CASSDGSGGPNEQFF	TRBD2	TRBJ2-1	TRBV6-4	NA
TGTGCCAGCAGCCATAAGGACAGGTATGCTACTAATGAAAAACTGTTTTTT	CASSHKDRYATNEKLFF	TRBD1	TRBJ1-4	TRBV6-4	NA
TGTGCCAGCAGCTTGTCTTACGCCTTGTCCGAGGATACGCAGTATTTT	CASSLSYALSEDTQYF	NA	TRBJ2-3	TRBV5-4	NA
TGTGCCAGCATTCCGTGGATGACAACGACCAATGAGCAGTTCTTC	CASIPWMTTTNEQFF	NA	TRBJ2-1	TRBV2	NA
TGTGCCAGCGGAGTGACTAGCGGGACGGTCGGGGAGCTGTTTTTT	CASGVTSGTVGELFF	TRBD2	TRBJ2-2	TRBV4-2	NA
TGTGCCACCAGCAGACCTCCGACTAGCGGGAGGTACGAGCAGTACTTC	CATSRPPTSGRYEQYF	TRBD2	TRBJ2-7	TRBV15	NA